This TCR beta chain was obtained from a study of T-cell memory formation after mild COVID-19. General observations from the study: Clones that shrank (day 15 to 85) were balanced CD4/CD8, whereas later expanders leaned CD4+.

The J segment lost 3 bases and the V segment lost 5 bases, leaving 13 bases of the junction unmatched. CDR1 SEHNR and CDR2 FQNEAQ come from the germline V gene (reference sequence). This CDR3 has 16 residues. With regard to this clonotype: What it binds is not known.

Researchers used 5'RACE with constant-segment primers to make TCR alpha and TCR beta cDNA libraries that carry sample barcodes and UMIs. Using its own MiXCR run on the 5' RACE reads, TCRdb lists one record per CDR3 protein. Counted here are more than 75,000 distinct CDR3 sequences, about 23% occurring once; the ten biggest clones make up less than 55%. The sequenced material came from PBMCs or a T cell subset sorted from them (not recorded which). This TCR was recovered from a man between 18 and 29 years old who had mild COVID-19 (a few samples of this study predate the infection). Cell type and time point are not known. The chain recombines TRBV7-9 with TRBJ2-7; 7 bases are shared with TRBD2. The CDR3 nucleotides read TGTGCCAGCAGCCCCACGGGGGGTCCCCAGCTCTACGAGCAGTACGTC. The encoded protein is CASSPTGGPQLYEQYV.